This TCR beta chain was sequenced during a study of cytomegalovirus exposure and HLA in healthy donors. This clone was recorded once. Healthy bone marrow donors supplied every sample. PCR used 60 Vbeta primers and 13 Jbeta primers. Assay: immunoSEQ multiplex PCR; the TCRdb copy retains only in-frame clones and omits some. The sample lists over 150,000 clones, almost 80% seen once, with roughly 1.3% in the top ten. V shed 5 bases and J 1 base; nucleotides not matched to a gene: 6. This CDR3 is 16 amino acids long. From germline, CDR1 is SSHAT and CDR2 FNYEAQ (reference sequence). This chain uses TRBV7-7 with TRBJ2-2; 8 bases are a match to TRBD2. This TCR was recovered from a woman between 50 and 59 years old in good health and CMV-seronegative. Sequencing was performed on PBMCs. Here the CDR3 reads CASSALAGWNTGELFF. DNA for the CDR3: TGTGCCAGCAGCGCATTAGCGGGGTGGAACACCGGGGAGCTGTTTTTT.